The entry below describes one T cell receptor beta chain. Antigen specificity is unknown. This CDR3 comprises 15 residues. V was trimmed by 1 base and J by 6 bases, leaving 14 bases between them. Looked up from germline, CDR1 is SGHRS and CDR2 is YFSETQ. This sample is drawn from a study of regulatory T cells in long-lasting Graves disease. Study-wide results and caveats: Among persistent patients, a larger number of public clonotypes were shared (about 2,800) than among newly diagnosed patients (about 970).

Time point indicated: newly diagnosed GD, antithyroid drugs for less than 3 months. From PBMCs, RNA was extracted and then used to make the TCR library. Arm-PCR with iRepertoire HTBI primers amplified the CDR3 regions for these TCR beta libraries. TCRdb reanalysed the multiplex PCR reads using MiXCR and keeps one entry per CDR3 protein. The sample includes over 400,000 distinct CDR3 sequences, 14% of them seen just once. This same sample was also part of a study on T cells in Graves' hyperthyroidism and ophthalmopathy.

V usage is TRBV5-1 and J usage is TRBJ2-1; D ambiguous. This receptor was taken from a woman aged 50 to 60 with Graves disease. Material: peripheral blood mononuclear cells (PBMCs), obtained at new diagnosis, from a patient treated with antithyroid drugs. CDR3 in amino acids: CASSLIPYTGNEQFF. Written as DNA, the CDR3 is TGCGCCAGCAGCTTGATTCCCTATACGGGCAATGAGCAGTTCTTC.